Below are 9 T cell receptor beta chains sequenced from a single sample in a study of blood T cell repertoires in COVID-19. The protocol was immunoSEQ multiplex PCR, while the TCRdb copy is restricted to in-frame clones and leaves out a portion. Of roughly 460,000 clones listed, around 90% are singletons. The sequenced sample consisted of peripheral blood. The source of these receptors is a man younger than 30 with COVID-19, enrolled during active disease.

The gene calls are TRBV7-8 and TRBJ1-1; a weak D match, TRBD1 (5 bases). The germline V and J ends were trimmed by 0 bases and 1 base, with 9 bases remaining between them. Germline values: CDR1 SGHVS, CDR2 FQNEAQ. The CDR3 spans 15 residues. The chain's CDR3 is CASSLATAWNTEAFF. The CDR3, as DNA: TGTGCCAGCAGCTTAGCGACAGCGTGGAACACTGAAGCTTTCTTT.

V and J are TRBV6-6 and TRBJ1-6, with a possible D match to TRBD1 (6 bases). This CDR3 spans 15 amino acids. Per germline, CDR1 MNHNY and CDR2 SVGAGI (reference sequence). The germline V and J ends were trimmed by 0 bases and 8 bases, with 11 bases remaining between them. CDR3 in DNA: TGTGCCAGCAGTTACTCGGGGACAAGGGATTCACCCCTCCACTTT. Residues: CASSYSGTRDSPLHF.

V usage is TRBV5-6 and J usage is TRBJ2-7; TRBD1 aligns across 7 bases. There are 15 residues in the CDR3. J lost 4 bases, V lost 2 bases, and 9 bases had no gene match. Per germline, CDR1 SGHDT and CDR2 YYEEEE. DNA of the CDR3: TGTGCCAGCAGCTTTCGTCGGACAGGACCTTACGAGCAGTACTTC. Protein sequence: CASSFRRTGPYEQYF.

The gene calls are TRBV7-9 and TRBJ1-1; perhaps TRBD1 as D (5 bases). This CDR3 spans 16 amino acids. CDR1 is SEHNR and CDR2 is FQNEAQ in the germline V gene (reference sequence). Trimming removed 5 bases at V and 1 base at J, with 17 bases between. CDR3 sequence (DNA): TGTGCCAGCAGCCCGGGGGGTTGGGAGGCGAACACTGAAGCTTTCTTT. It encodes CASSPGGWEANTEAFF.

CDR3 in DNA: TGTGCCAGCTCACCGAGGACAGGGGCCTACGAGCAGTACTTC. It encodes CASSPRTGAYEQYF. V is TRBV18 and J is TRBJ2-7; 9 bases align to TRBD1. The trim removed 3 bases at V and 2 bases at J, leaving 2 bases unmatched. The CDR3 runs 14 residues. Germline V gives CDR1 KGHSH, CDR2 LQKENI. Supplemented by reference TRBV18 and TRBJ2-7, the full variable domain reads NAGVMQNPRHLVRRRGQEARLRCSPMKGHSHVYWYRQLPEEGLKFMVYLQKENIIDESGMPKERFSAEFPKEGPSILRIQQVVRGDSAAYFCASSPRTGAYEQYFGPGTRLTVT.

CDR3 residues: CASTTGISYNEQFF. In nucleotides, the CDR3 is TGCGCCAGCACAACAGGGATCTCCTACAATGAGCAGTTCTTC. V usage is TRBV5-1 and J usage is TRBJ2-1; weak D call: TRBD1 (6 bases). The CDR3 totals 14 residues. Germline V gene sequence: CDR1 SGHRS, CDR2 YFSETQ. The ends were cut back, 6 bases at V and 0 bases at J, with 10 bases in the middle.

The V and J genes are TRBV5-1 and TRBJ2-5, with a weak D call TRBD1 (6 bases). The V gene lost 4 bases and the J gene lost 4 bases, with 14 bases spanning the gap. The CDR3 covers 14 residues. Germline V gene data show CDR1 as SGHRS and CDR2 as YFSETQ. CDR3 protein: CASSVDSPGETQYF. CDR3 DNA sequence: TGCGCCAGCAGCGTGGACAGCCCTGGAGAGACCCAGTACTTC.

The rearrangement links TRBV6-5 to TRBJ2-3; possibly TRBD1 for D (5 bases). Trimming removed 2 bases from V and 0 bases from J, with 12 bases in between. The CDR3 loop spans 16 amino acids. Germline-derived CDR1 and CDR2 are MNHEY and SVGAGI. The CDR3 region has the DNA TGTGCCAGCAGTTACGGGGCAGGGCACAGCACAGATACGCAGTATTTT. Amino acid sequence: CASSYGAGHSTDTQYF.

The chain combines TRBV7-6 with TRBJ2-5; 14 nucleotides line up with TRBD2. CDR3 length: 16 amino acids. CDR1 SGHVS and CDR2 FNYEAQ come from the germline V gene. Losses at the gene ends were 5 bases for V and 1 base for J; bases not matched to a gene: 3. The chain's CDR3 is CASSAGTSGGQETQYF. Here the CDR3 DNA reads TGTGCCAGCAGCGCCGGGACTAGCGGGGGCCAAGAGACCCAGTACTTC.